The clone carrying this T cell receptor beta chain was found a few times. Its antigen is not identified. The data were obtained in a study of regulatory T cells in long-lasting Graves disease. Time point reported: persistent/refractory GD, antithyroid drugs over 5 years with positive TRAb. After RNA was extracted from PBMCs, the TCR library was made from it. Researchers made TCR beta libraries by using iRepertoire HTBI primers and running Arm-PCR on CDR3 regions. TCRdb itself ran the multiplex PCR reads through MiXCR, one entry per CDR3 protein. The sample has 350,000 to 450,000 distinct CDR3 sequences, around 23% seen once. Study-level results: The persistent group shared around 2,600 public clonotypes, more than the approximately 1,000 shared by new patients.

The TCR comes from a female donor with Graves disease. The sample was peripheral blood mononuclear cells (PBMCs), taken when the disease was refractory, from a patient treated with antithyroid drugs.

CDR3 nucleotide sequence: TGCGCCAGCGGAAGGGGGGAGCAAGAGACCCAGTACTTC. It is translated as CASGRGEQETQYF. The V gene is TRBV5-1, the J gene TRBJ2-5; D is possibly TRBD1 or TRBD2 (6 bases each). The CDR3 consists of 13 residues. Germline V CDR1 and CDR2: SGHRS, YFSETQ. The V and J ends lost 7 bases and 2 bases respectively, with 12 bases between them.